The 24 T cell receptor beta chains in this list originate from one sample, sequenced in a study of blood T cell repertoires in COVID-19. The table came from immunoSEQ multiplex PCR; TCRdb's copy has only in-frame clones and leaves some out. The data show a few hundred thousand clones, about nine tenths seen once. Material for sequencing was PBMCs or T cells enriched from blood (not recorded which). The receptors come from a woman aged 18-29 years who had recovered from COVID-19.

This CDR3 is CASSLVTEEMNTEAFF. DNA of the CDR3: TGTGCCAGCAGCTTAGTGACTGAAGAAATGAACACTGAAGCTTTCTTT. The chain joins TRBV7-6 to TRBJ1-1; D not certain. With 1 base removed from V and 0 bases from J, the gap between germline ends came to 12 bases. Germline V gives CDR1 SGHVS, CDR2 FNYEAQ. The CDR3 has 16 amino acids.

The chain recombines TRBV28 with TRBJ1-1, with 8 positions matching TRBD1. V gave up 5 bases and J gave up 1 base; unmatched junction bases: 6. CDR1 MDHEN and CDR2 SYDVKM come from the germline V gene. The CDR3 length is 15 residues. The DNA for the CDR3 is TGTGCCAGCAGTCCCGGACAGGGTTGGAACACTGAAGCTTTCTTT. Translated: CASSPGQGWNTEAFF.

In the case of this clone: A much bigger clone sits one base away, suggesting this may be a read error. Other DNA sequences in the same sample also yield this CDR3. This chain links TRBV28 with TRBJ1-2; D might be TRBD1 (6 bases). The CDR3 covers 13 residues. Germline V gene sequence: CDR1 MDHEN, CDR2 SYDVKM. The germline V and J ends were trimmed by 5 bases and 2 bases, with 9 bases remaining between them. CDR3 loop: CASSLQGNYGYTF. The CDR3 DNA reads as TGTGCCAGCAGTCTTCAGGGGAACTATGGCTACACCTTC.

The J gene is TRBJ2-7, the V gene TRBV28, with 8 bases lining up with TRBD1. This CDR3 is 15 amino acids long. Germline loops: CDR1 MDHEN, CDR2 SYDVKM. Trimming cost V 5 bases and J 4 bases; bases outside gene matches: 10. CDR3 loop: CASSPPGQARYEQYF. CDR3 in DNA: TGTGCCAGCAGTCCTCCGGGACAGGCTAGGTACGAGCAGTACTTC.

This clone has just one count. The rearrangement joins TRBV3-1 (or the pseudogene TRBV3-2) to TRBJ2-7, with 7 bases fitting TRBD1. V trimming: 1 base; J trimming: 4 bases; junction bases outside the gene matches: 13. The V gene's germline CDR1 is LGHDT and CDR2 YNNKEL (reference sequence). The CDR3 is 17 amino acids. This CDR3 reads CASSQGPYAGGDYEQYF. The CDR3 DNA sequence: TGTGCCAGCAGCCAAGGTCCCTATGCAGGGGGAGATTACGAGCAGTACTTC.

V is TRBV27 and J is TRBJ1-1; D gene uncertain. The CDR3 is 13 amino acids. V lost 3 bases to trimming and J lost 1 base, with 6 bases between them. Germline CDR1 MNHEY, CDR2 SMNVEV (reference sequence). Written as DNA, the CDR3 is TGTGCCAGCAGTTTGTTAGCGAACACTGAAGCTTTCTTT. Residues: CASSLLANTEAFF.

The chain is built from TRBV3-1 (or the pseudogene TRBV3-2) and TRBJ2-7; D is uncertain. The ends were cut back, 0 bases at V and 6 bases at J, with 9 bases in the middle. The germline CDR1 and CDR2 sequences are LGHDT and YNNKEL (reference sequence). The CDR3 covers 13 residues. CDR3 nucleotides: TGTGCCAGCAGCCAAGATCTCCTTCGCGAGCAGTACTTC. Translation gives CASSQDLLREQYF.

V is TRBV7-3 and J is TRBJ2-1; 10 bases agree with TRBD2. CDR3 length equals 16 residues. The germline V gene encodes CDR1 SGHTA and CDR2 FQGTGA. V lost 1 base, J lost 5 bases, and 5 bases stayed unmatched. In DNA, the CDR3 is TGTGCCAGCAGCTTAAGTCGACTAGCGGGTCACAATGAGCAGTTCTTC. This encodes CASSLSRLAGHNEQFF.

The V and J genes are TRBV6-6 and TRBJ1-5; possible D gene TRBD1, 6 bases. The length of the CDR3 is 14 residues. V was pared by 7 bases and J by 2 bases, with 12 bases between. Germline V CDR1 and CDR2: MNHNY, SVGAGI (reference sequence). The CDR3 sequence: CASTPNRGNQPQHF. DNA for the CDR3: TGTGCCAGCACCCCGAACAGGGGCAATCAGCCCCAGCATTTT.

This clone appeared a few times. The V call is TRBV28, the J call TRBJ2-1, with 8 bases identical to TRBD2. The CDR3 covers 14 residues. Unmatched junction bases numbered 5, after V lost 4 bases and J lost 6 bases. CDR1 and CDR2 (germline): MDHEN, SYDVKM. The CDR3 DNA is TGTGCCAGCAGTTCACCCGGGACTAGCAATGAGCAGTTCTTC. It is translated as CASSSPGTSNEQFF.

The chain joins TRBV15 to TRBJ2-3; unclear D gene. The CDR3 totals 15 residues. Trimming left V 6 bases short and J 2 bases short, with 15 bases between. The V gene's germline CDR1 is LNHNV and CDR2 YYDKDF (reference sequence). DNA for the CDR3: TGTGCCACCAGTCCCATATTCGACAACACAGATACGCAGTATTTT. This gives the protein CATSPIFDNTDTQYF.

The rearrangement uses TRBV5-6 and TRBJ2-7, with 10 bases lining up with TRBD2. With V trimmed by 3 bases and J by 0 bases, 6 bases remained unmatched. Germline lookup yields CDR1 SGHDT and CDR2 YYEEEE. The CDR3 is 16 amino acids. The CDR3 sequence: CASSWGLAYPSYEQYF. The CDR3 region has the DNA TGTGCCAGCAGCTGGGGACTAGCGTATCCCTCCTACGAGCAGTACTTC. The whole variable domain, remainder taken from reference TRBV5-6 and TRBJ2-7, is DAGVTQSPTHLIKTRGQQVTLRCSPKSGHDTVSWYQQALGQGPQFIFQYYEEEERQRGNFPDRFSGHQFPNYSSELNVNALLLGDSALYLCASSWGLAYPSYEQYFGPGTRLTVT.

The table lists this clone with a few counts. The J gene is TRBJ1-6, the V gene TRBV12-3 or TRBV12-4, with D uncertain. V shed 3 bases and J shed 13 bases, with 13 bases lying between them. There are 13 residues in the CDR3. The CDR3: CASSFALQVPLHF. The DNA for the CDR3 is TGTGCCAGCAGTTTCGCCTTACAAGTCCCCCTCCACTTT.

The table lists this clone with a count of one. V and J are TRBV7-9 and TRBJ1-2, with D unclear. V was clipped by 0 bases and J by 8 bases, with 7 bases between them. CDR1 and CDR2 from the germline V gene are SEHNR and FQNEAQ (reference sequence). The CDR3 runs to 12 residues. CDR3 in amino acids: CASSLAEEGYTF. The CDR3 DNA follows: TGTGCCAGCAGCTTAGCGGAGGAGGGCTACACCTTC.

This clone has just one count. V and J are TRBV27 and TRBJ2-1, with TRBD2 matching 12 bases. Germline CDR1 and CDR2: MNHEY and SMNVEV (reference sequence). This CDR3 has 16 amino acids. The V and J ends lost 9 bases and 1 base, in that order; junction bases with no gene match: 7. CDR3 loop: CARTWTSGKSYNEQFF. The CDR3, as DNA: TGTGCCAGGACGTGGACTAGCGGGAAATCCTACAATGAGCAGTTCTTC.

This clone was counted a few times. The DNA for the CDR3 is TGTGCCAGCAGCTCCAAACCCGGGGGAAACACCATATATTTT. Translated, it gives CASSSKPGGNTIYF. The chain uses TRBV7-8 and TRBJ1-3, with no clear D. The length of the CDR3 is 14 residues. V dropped 4 bases and J dropped 4 bases, with 11 bases sitting between them. Germline V gene lookup returns CDR1 SGHVS and CDR2 FQNEAQ. Looking up the rest from reference TRBV7-8 and TRBJ1-3 gives the full variable domain: GAGVSQSPRYKVAKRGQDVALRCDPISGHVSLFWYQQALGQGPEFLTYFQNEAQLDKSGLPSDRFFAERPEGSVSTLKIQRTQQEDSAVYLCASSSKPGGNTIYFGEGSWLTVV.

This clone was seen a single time. The genes are TRBV12-3 or TRBV12-4 and TRBJ1-2; TRBD1 is a possible D gene (5 bases). V gave up 5 bases and J gave up 7 bases, with 14 bases separating them. CDR3 length equals 13 residues. Here the CDR3 DNA reads TGTGCCAGCAGTCCTATAGGGGTATCTGGCTACACCTTC. Amino acid sequence: CASSPIGVSGYTF.

This rearrangement joins TRBV10-3 to TRBJ1-2; maybe TRBD1 (5 bases). From germline, CDR1 is ENHRY and CDR2 SYGVKD. V lost 0 bases to trimming and J lost 6 bases, with 20 bases between them. CDR3 length: 17 residues. The CDR3 sequence: CAISESKGAGNRNGYTF. The CDR3 DNA sequence: TGTGCCATCAGTGAGTCGAAAGGGGCTGGGAACCGAAATGGCTACACCTTC.

The chain uses TRBV2 and TRBJ2-5; D is uncertain. Trimming stripped 6 bases from V and 4 bases from J, with 9 bases between. The CDR3 is made up of 12 amino acids. CDR1 SNHLY and CDR2 FYNNEI come from the germline V gene. The CDR3 sequence: CASRLLLETQYF. DNA for the CDR3: TGTGCCAGCAGATTACTTTTAGAGACCCAGTACTTC.

CDR3 loop: CASTNTGGGNYGYTF. CDR3 nucleotides: TGTGCCAGCACCAATACAGGGGGGGGTAACTATGGCTACACCTTC. The genes are TRBV27 and TRBJ1-2; 8 bases are a match to TRBD1. Germline values: CDR1 MNHEY, CDR2 SMNVEV (reference sequence). The length of the CDR3 is 15 residues. V lost 7 bases, J lost 1 base, and 8 bases stayed unmatched.

The chain has TRBV27 and TRBJ1-2; 8 nucleotides agree with TRBD1. The V gene end was trimmed by 1 base and the J gene end by 4 bases; junction bases not matched to a gene: 11. The germline V gene encodes CDR1 MNHEY and CDR2 SMNVEV (reference sequence). The CDR3 covers 17 residues. CDR3 sequence: CASSLFYSDRGFYGYTF. CDR3 DNA: TGTGCCAGCAGTTTATTTTACTCCGACAGGGGATTCTATGGCTACACCTTC.

J is TRBJ2-7 and V is TRBV5-1, with D tentatively TRBD2 (6 bases). The CDR3 sequence is 15 residues long. Germline-derived CDR1 and CDR2 are SGHRS and YFSETQ. The V end lost 1 base, the J end lost 2 bases, and 13 bases lay between the germline ends. The CDR3 loop reads CASSLFAGPTYEQYF. The CDR3 nucleotides read TGCGCCAGCAGCTTGTTTGCGGGACCTACCTACGAGCAGTACTTC.

The chain joins TRBV14 to TRBJ1-4; D is unresolved. Looked up from germline, CDR1 is SGHDN and CDR2 is FVKESK. The CDR3 is 16 amino acids. Trimming shortened V by 1 base and J by 6 bases, and 15 bases separated the two germline ends. CDR3 protein: CASSQVFRGTHEKLFF. The DNA for the CDR3 is TGTGCCAGCAGCCAAGTTTTCCGGGGTACACATGAAAAACTGTTTTTT.

Concerning this clone: This CDR3 is also generated by other DNA sequences in the sample. The chain joins TRBV5-1 to TRBJ1-1; tentatively, D is TRBD1 (6 bases). CDR3 length: 14 amino acids. Germline CDR1 and CDR2: SGHRS and YFSETQ. Deletions cut 0 bases from V and 2 bases from J, with 8 bases between. CDR3 DNA sequence: TGCGCCAGCAGCTTGGGGACAGCTAACACTGAAGCTTTCTTT. Translating gives CASSLGTANTEAFF. Using reference TRBV5-1 and TRBJ1-1 for the parts outside the CDR3, the full variable domain is KAGVTQTPRYLIKTRGQQVTLSCSPISGHRSVSWYQQTPGQGLQFLFEYFSETQRNKGNFPGRFSGRQFSNSRSEMNVSTLELGDSALYLCASSLGTANTEAFFGQGTRLTVV.